This T cell receptor (beta chain) is from a study of shared clonotypes between healthy human individuals. At the level of the study: Three plates each covered CD4 naive and memory; CD8 naive two, CD8 memory one. Whole-study results and caveats: Generation of non-shared clonotypes was less probable than generation of clonotypes shared by all four donors. Among donors, sharing of clonotypes was expected to be affected by sequencing depth.

To note about this clone: No antigen is known for it.

Germline CDR1 is SGHRS and CDR2 is YFSETQ. V gave up 6 bases and J gave up 4 bases; unmatched junction bases: 13. The CDR3 is 16 amino acids. Data came from immunoSEQ multiplex PCR; TCRdb stores just in-frame clones and leaves some out. The data contain more than 1,200,000 clones, 98% of them seen just once; the ten biggest clones take up about 0.34%. The receptor comes from a man aged 30 to 39 in good health. Sequenced sample: naive CD4+ T cells sorted from blood. Described subset: CD45RA+ positively selected. The chain has TRBV5-1 and TRBJ1-1, with 9 nucleotides matching TRBD1. CDR3 DNA sequence: TGCGCCAGCACCCATCTCACAGGGGGCGCGGTCACTGAAGCTTTCTTT. Translation: CASTHLTGGAVTEAFF.